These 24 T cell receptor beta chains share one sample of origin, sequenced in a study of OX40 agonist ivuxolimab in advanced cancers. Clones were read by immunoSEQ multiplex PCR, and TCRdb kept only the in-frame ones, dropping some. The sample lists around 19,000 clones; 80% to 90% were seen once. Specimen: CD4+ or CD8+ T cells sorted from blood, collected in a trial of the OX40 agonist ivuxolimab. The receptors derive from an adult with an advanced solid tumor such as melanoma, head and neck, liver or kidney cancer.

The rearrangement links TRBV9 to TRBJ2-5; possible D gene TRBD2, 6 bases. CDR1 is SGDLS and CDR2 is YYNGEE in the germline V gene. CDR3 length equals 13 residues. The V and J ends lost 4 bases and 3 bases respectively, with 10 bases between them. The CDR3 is CASSLGTEETQYF. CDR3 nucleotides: TGTGCCAGCAGCCTCGGGACTGAAGAGACCCAGTACTTC. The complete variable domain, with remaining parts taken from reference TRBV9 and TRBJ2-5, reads DSGVTQTPKHLITATGQRVTLRCSPRSGDLSVYWYQQSLDQGLQFLIQYYNGEERAKGNILERFSAQQFPDLHSELNLSSLELGDSALYFCASSLGTEETQYFGPGTRLLVL.

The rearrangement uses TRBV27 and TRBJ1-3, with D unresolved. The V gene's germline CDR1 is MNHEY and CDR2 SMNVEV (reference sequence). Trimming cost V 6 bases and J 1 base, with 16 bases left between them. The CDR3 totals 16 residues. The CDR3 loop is CASSSTSGVSGNTIYF. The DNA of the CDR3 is TGTGCCAGCAGCTCCACGTCCGGGGTATCTGGAAACACCATATATTTT.

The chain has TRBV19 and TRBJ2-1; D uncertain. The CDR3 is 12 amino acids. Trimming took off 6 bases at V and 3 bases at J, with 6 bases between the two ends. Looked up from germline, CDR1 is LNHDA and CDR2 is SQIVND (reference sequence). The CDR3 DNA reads TGTGCCAGTAGAGGAGTCTACAATGAGCAGTTCTTC. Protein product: CASRGVYNEQFF.

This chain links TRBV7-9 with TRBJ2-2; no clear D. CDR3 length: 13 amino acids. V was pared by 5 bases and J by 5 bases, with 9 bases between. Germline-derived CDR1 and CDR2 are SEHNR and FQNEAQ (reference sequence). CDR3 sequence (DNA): TGTGCCAGCAGCCCCAGTTGGACCGGGGAGCTGTTTTTT. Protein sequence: CASSPSWTGELFF.

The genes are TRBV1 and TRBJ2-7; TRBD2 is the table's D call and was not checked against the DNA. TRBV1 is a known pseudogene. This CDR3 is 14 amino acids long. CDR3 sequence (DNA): TGCACCAGCAGCCACCCGGGATCGACCATCGAGCAGTACTTC. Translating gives CTSSHPGSTIEQYF.

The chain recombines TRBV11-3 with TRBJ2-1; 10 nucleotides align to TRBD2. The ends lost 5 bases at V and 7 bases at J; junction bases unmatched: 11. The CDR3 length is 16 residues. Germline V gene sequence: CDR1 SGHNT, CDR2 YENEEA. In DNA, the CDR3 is TGTGCCAGCAGCCCATCTAGCGGGAGTTCGGGGAATGAGCAGTTCTTC. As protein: CASSPSSGSSGNEQFF.

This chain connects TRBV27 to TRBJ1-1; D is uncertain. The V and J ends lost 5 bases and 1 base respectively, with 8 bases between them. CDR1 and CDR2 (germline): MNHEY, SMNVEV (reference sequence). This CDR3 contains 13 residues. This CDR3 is CASSVQRNTEAFF. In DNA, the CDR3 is TGTGCCAGCAGTGTACAGAGGAACACTGAAGCTTTCTTT.

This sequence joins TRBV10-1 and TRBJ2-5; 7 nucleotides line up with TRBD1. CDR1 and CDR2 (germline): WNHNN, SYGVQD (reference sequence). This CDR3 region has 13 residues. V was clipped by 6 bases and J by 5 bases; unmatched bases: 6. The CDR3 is CASSADRAETQYF. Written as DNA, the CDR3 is TGCGCCAGCAGCGCCGACAGGGCTGAGACCCAGTACTTC.

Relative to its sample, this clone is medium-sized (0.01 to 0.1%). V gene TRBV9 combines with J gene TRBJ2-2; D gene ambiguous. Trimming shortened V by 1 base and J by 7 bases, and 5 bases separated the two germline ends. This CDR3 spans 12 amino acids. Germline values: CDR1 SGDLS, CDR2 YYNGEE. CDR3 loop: CASSVLNGELFF. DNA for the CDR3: TGTGCCAGCAGCGTACTTAACGGGGAGCTGTTTTTT.

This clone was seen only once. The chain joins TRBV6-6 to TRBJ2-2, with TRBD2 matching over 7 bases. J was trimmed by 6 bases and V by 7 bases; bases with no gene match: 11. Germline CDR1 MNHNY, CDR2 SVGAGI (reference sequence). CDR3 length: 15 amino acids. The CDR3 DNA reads TGTGCCAGCAATGACCCGGGACTATGGGCCGGGGAGCTGTTTTTT. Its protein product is CASNDPGLWAGELFF.

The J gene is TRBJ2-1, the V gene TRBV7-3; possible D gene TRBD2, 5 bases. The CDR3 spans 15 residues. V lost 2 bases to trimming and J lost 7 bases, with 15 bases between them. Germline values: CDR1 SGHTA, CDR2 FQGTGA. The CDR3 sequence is CASSLPLKRDNEQFF. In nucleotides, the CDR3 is TGTGCCAGCAGCTTACCACTGAAGAGGGATAATGAGCAGTTCTTC.

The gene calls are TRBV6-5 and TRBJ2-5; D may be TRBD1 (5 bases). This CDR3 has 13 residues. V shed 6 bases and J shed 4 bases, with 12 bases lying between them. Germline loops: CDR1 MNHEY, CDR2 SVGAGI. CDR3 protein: CASRDTVAETQYF. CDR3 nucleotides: TGTGCCAGCAGGGACACAGTAGCAGAGACCCAGTACTTC.

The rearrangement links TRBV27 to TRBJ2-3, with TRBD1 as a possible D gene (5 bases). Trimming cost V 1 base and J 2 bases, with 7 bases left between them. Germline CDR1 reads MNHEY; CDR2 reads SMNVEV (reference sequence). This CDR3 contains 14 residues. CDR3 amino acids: CASSLYRSTDTQYF. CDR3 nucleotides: TGTGCCAGCAGTTTATACAGGTCCACAGATACGCAGTATTTT.

CDR3 sequence (DNA): TGTGCCAGCAGCGGGGGGGACAGGGGCTACGAGCAGTACTTC. Residues: CASSGGDRGYEQYF. The chain joins TRBV9 to TRBJ2-7; 10 nucleotides agree with TRBD1. Looked up from germline, CDR1 is SGDLS and CDR2 is YYNGEE. Germline trimming cut 3 bases from V and 3 bases from J; bases unmatched to any gene: 3. The CDR3 runs to 14 residues.

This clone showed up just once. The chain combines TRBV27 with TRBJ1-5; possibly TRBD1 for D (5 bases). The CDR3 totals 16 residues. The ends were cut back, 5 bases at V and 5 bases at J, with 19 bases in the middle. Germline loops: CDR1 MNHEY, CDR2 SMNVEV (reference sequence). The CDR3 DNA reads TGTGCCAGCAGTGGTCAGTCGCGGGGCTCGGATCAGCCCCAGCATTTT. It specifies CASSGQSRGSDQPQHF.

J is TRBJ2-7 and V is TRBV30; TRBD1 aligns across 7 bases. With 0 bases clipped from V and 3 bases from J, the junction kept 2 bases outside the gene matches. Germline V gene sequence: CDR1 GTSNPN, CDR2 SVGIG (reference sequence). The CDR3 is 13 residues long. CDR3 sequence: CAWSVPGGYEQYF. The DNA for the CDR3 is TGTGCCTGGAGTGTACCAGGGGGCTACGAGCAGTACTTC.

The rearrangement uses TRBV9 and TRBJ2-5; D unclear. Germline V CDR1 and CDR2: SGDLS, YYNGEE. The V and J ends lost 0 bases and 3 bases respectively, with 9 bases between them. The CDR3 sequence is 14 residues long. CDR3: CASSVAVTEETQYF. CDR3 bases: TGTGCCAGCAGCGTAGCTGTCACGGAAGAGACCCAGTACTTC.

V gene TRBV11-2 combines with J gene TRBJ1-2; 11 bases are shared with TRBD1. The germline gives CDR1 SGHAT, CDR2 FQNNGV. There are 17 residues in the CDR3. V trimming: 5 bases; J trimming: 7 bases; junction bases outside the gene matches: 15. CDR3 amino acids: CASSPRTGGADDGGYTF. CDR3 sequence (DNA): TGTGCCAGCAGCCCCCGGACAGGGGGCGCGGATGATGGTGGCTACACCTTC.

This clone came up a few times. This CDR3 is CASSEGRGISYEQYF. The CDR3 DNA reads TGTGCCAGCAGTGAAGGTAGGGGAATTTCCTACGAGCAGTACTTC. V and J are TRBV6-1 and TRBJ2-7; possibly TRBD1 for D (5 bases). Germline V lookup: CDR1 MNHNS, CDR2 SASEGT. The CDR3 is made up of 15 amino acids. V lost 1 base, J lost 1 base, and 11 bases lay in between.

CDR3 in DNA: TGTGCCAGCAGTCCCCCGGGGAGGTGGGAATGGGGATACAATGAGCAGTTCTTC. As protein: CASSPPGRWEWGYNEQFF. The V call is TRBV27, the J call TRBJ2-1; D perhaps matches TRBD2 (6 bases). Germline-derived CDR1 and CDR2 are MNHEY and SMNVEV (reference sequence). This CDR3 is 18 amino acids long. Trimming removed 5 bases from V and 4 bases from J, with 24 bases in between.

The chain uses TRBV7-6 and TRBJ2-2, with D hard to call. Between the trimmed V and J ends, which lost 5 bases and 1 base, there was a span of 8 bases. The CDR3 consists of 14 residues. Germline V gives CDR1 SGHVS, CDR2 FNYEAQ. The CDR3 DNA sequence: TGTGCCAGCAGCCCTGGGCAGAACACCGGGGAGCTGTTTTTT. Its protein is CASSPGQNTGELFF.

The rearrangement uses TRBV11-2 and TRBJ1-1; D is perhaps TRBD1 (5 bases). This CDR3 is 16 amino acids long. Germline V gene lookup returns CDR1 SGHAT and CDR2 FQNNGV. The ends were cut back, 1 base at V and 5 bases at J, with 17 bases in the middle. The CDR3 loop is CASSLVAGLKETEAFF. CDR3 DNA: TGTGCCAGCAGCTTAGTGGCGGGACTTAAGGAGACTGAAGCTTTCTTT.

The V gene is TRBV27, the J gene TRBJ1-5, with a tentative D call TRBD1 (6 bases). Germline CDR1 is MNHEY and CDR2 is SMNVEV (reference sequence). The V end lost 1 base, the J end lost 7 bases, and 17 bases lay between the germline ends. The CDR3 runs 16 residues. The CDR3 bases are TGTGCCAGCAGTTTATTGGCCAGGGGAAACAACCAGCCCCAGCATTTT. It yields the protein CASSLLARGNNQPQHF.

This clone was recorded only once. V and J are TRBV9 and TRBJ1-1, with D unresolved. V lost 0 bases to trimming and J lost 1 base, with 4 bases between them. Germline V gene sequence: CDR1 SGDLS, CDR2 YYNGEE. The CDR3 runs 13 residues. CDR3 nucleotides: TGTGCCAGCAGCGTAGGATCGAACACTGAAGCTTTCTTT. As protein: CASSVGSNTEAFF.